This TCR beta chain came from a study of cytomegalovirus exposure and HLA in healthy donors. For the study at large: The roughly 130 validation repertoires used the same platform as the 550 to 800 first-cohort repertoires (as reported by a later analysis).

The CDR3 has 16 amino acids. Germline CDR1 reads SNHLY; CDR2 reads FYNNEI. Germline trimming cut 3 bases from V and 14 bases from J; bases unmatched to any gene: 10. Repertoires were generated with immunoSEQ multiplex PCR, while TCRdb's copy carries only in-frame clones and drops some. This table has about 58,000 clones, around nine tenths appearing once. The sequencing sample was made of PBMCs. The gene calls are TRBV2 and TRBJ2-1, with 16 positions matching TRBD2. The sequence derives from a young man in good health and CMV-seronegative. CDR3 residues: CASSEGLAGGNLSKFF. The CDR3 DNA reads TGTGCCAGCAGTGAGGGACTAGCGGGAGGGAATCTAAGTAAGTTCTTC. The full variable domain, completed using reference TRBV2 and TRBJ2-1, is EPEVTQTPSHQVTQMGQEVILRCVPISNHLYFYWYRQILGQKVEFLVSFYNNEISEKSEIFDDQFSVERPDGSNFTLKIRSTKLEDSAMYFCASSEGLAGGNLSKFFGPGTRLTVL.